The 28 T cell receptor beta chains below come from one sample, sequenced in a study of T cells in Graves' hyperthyroidism and ophthalmopathy. Amplification yielded TCR beta CDR3 regions, with RNA transcripts as the source. In the first-round RT-PCR of the TCR CDR3, the HTBI primer set was used. MiXCR, run by TCRdb on the multiplex PCR reads, gives a single entry per CDR3 protein. Among over 700,000 distinct CDR3 sequences, 30% to 40% were seen once, and the ten largest hold roughly 30%. The sequencing input was blood. The receptors were gathered from a middle-aged woman with Graves' hyperthyroidism.

This clonotype was seen just once. The J gene is TRBJ1-6, the V gene TRBV6-5, with 9 bases lining up with TRBD1. There are 15 residues in the CDR3. The V segment lost 5 bases and the J segment 9 bases; nucleotides outside the gene matches: 8. Per germline, CDR1 MNHEY and CDR2 SVGAGI. The CDR3: CASSPTGGLSSPLHF. DNA of the CDR3: TGTGCCAGCAGTCCAACAGGGGGCCTTAGTTCACCCCTCCACTTT.

This clonotype came up a few times. The gene calls are TRBV7-8 and TRBJ1-5; D is perhaps TRBD1 (5 bases). The CDR3 is made up of 16 amino acids. Trimming pared 5 bases from V and 5 bases from J, leaving 19 bases between. Germline V gene data show CDR1 as SGHVS and CDR2 as FQNEAQ. This CDR3 is CASSGRRQGRDQPQHF. In DNA, the CDR3 is TGTGCCAGCAGCGGGAGGCGGCAGGGCCGCGATCAGCCCCAGCATTTT. Full variable domain (remainder filled in from reference TRBV7-8 and TRBJ1-5): GAGVSQSPRYKVAKRGQDVALRCDPISGHVSLFWYQQALGQGPEFLTYFQNEAQLDKSGLPSDRFFAERPEGSVSTLKIQRTQQEDSAVYLCASSGRRQGRDQPQHFGDGTRLSIL.

This chain joins TRBV25-1 and TRBJ2-7; D unclear. The CDR3 length is 16 residues. CDR1 MGHDK and CDR2 SYGVNS come from the germline V gene. The ends were cut back, 6 bases at V and 4 bases at J, with 22 bases in the middle. CDR3 sequence: CASSQGSATTTYEQYF. The DNA of the CDR3 is TGTGCCAGCAGCCAAGGATCAGCGACGACGACGTACGAGCAGTACTTC.

The rearrangement joins TRBV12-3 or TRBV12-4 to TRBJ2-5, with D unclear. This CDR3 region has 14 residues. The V end was cut by 3 bases, the J end by 2 bases, with 10 bases between. CDR3 in amino acids: CASSFRRIQETQYF. CDR3 DNA: TGTGCCAGCAGTTTTCGACGCATACAAGAGACCCAGTACTTC.

The chain uses TRBV11-1 and TRBJ1-3; possibly TRBD1 for D (5 bases). The CDR3 contains 13 residues. Germline values: CDR1 SGHAT, CDR2 FQDESV (reference sequence). Trimming took 0 bases from V and 7 from J, leaving 7 bases between them. The CDR3 DNA is TGTGCCAGCAGCTTAGCCAGGGTGAACACCATATATTTT. This gives the protein CASSLARVNTIYF.

The rearrangement links TRBV7-2 to TRBJ2-7, with TRBD2 matching 8 bases. V gave up 6 bases and J gave up 0 bases; unmatched junction bases: 10. Germline loops: CDR1 SGHTA, CDR2 FQGNSA. This CDR3 contains 16 residues. The CDR3 DNA reads TGTGCCAGCAGTGTCACAGCGGGAGCCCACTCCTACGAGCAGTACTTC. Amino acids: CASSVTAGAHSYEQYF.

In its sample, this clonotype was seen many times. The rearrangement links TRBV7-9 to TRBJ2-7; 8 positions agree with TRBD2. From germline, CDR1 is SEHNR and CDR2 FQNEAQ (reference sequence). CDR3 length: 13 amino acids. Losses at the gene ends were 0 bases for V and 12 bases for J; bases not matched to a gene: 7. This CDR3 is CASSLASGADRYF. CDR3 nucleotides: TGTGCCAGCAGCTTAGCTAGCGGGGCTGATCGGTACTTC. Full variable domain (outside the CDR3, taken from reference TRBV7-9 and TRBJ2-7): DTGVSQNPRHKITKRGQNVTFRCDPISEHNRLYWYRQTLGQGPEFLTYFQNEAQLEKSRLLSDRFSAERPKGSFSTLEIQRTEQGDSAMYLCASSLASGADRYFGPGTRLTVT.

Regarding this clonotype: This may arise from a read error, as a much more abundant clone is one base away. Here the CDR3 omits its conserved ending phenylalanine or tryptophan, so a read error is the likely source. This chain links TRBV20-1 with TRBJ1-2, with D possibly being TRBD1 (6 bases). Germline loops: CDR1 DFQATT, CDR2 SNEGSKA (reference sequence). The CDR3 is 13 residues long. Between the trimmed V and J ends, which lost 3 bases and 5 bases, there was a span of 13 bases. The chain's CDR3 is CSASQGQLYGYTS. The CDR3 DNA reads as TGCAGTGCTAGTCAGGGGCAGCTTTATGGCTACACCTCC.

This clonotype was seen more than once but under ten times. This chain joins TRBV15 and TRBJ2-3; D is undetermined. The CDR3 sequence is 14 residues long. The V gene's germline CDR1 is LNHNV and CDR2 YYDKDF (reference sequence). V was trimmed by 2 bases and J by 5 bases, leaving 11 bases between them. In DNA, the CDR3 is TGTGCCACCAGCAGAACCCCCCCGGTAGATACGCAGTATTTT. As protein: CATSRTPPVDTQYF.

This clonotype was detected only a few times. This chain connects TRBV5-1 to TRBJ1-5, with TRBD1 identical over 7 bases. CDR3 length: 14 residues. Germline V gene sequence: CDR1 SGHRS, CDR2 YFSETQ. The J segment lost 5 bases and the V segment lost 4 bases, leaving 6 bases of the junction unmatched. The CDR3 loop reads CASSRQGEDQPQHF. CDR3 DNA: TGCGCCAGCAGCCGGCAGGGGGAGGATCAGCCCCAGCATTTT.

There are many counts of this clonotype. The chain links TRBV7-6 to TRBJ2-5; 11 bases fit TRBD2. V gave up 5 bases and J gave up 4 bases; unmatched junction bases: 9. This CDR3 region has 16 residues. CDR1 and CDR2 (germline): SGHVS, FNYEAQ. DNA of the CDR3: TGTGCCAGCAGCCCGACTAGCGGGGAAGAGAGAGAGACCCAGTACTTC. Its protein product is CASSPTSGEERETQYF.

The CDR3, as DNA: TGTGCCAGCAGTTTACGGTGGGATTTGAACACTGAAGCTTTCTTT. This codes for CASSLRWDLNTEAFF. This chain joins TRBV12-3 or TRBV12-4 and TRBJ1-1; D ambiguous. V was shortened by 2 bases and J by 0 bases, with 10 bases between the two germline ends. The CDR3 runs to 15 residues.

At least ten counts were recorded for this clonotype. The chain combines TRBV19 with TRBJ1-3, with D uncertain. The CDR3 is 13 residues long. Germline lookup yields CDR1 LNHDA and CDR2 SQIVND (reference sequence). Trimming shortened V by 6 bases and J by 2 bases, and 8 bases separated the two germline ends. CDR3 region: CASRPSPGNTIYF. DNA of the CDR3: TGTGCCAGTAGACCGAGCCCTGGAAACACCATATATTTT.

This sequence joins TRBV7-6 and TRBJ1-4; the match to TRBD1 covers 9 bases. J was trimmed by 7 bases and V by 3 bases; bases with no gene match: 6. Per the germline V gene, CDR1 is SGHVS and CDR2 is FNYEAQ. The CDR3 is made up of 15 amino acids. The CDR3 DNA sequence: TGTGCCAGCAGCTTGGGGGGACAGGGACGTGAAAAACTGTTTTTT. It yields the protein CASSLGGQGREKLFF. Full variable domain (outside the CDR3, taken from reference TRBV7-6 and TRBJ1-4): GAGVSQSPRYKVTKRGQDVALRCDPISGHVSLYWYRQALGQGPEFLTYFNYEAQQDKSGLPNDRFSAERPEGSISTLTIQRTEQRDSAMYRCASSLGGQGREKLFFGSGTQLSVL.

This clonotype was counted only a few times. The gene calls are TRBV28 and TRBJ1-5; D is undetermined. CDR3 length: 12 residues. The V end was cut by 10 bases, the J end by 5 bases, with 12 bases between. CDR1 is MDHEN and CDR2 is SYDVKM in the germline V gene. The DNA for the CDR3 is TGTGCCACCTCCGGGCCCGATCAGCCCCAGCATTTT. It encodes CATSGPDQPQHF.

As for this clonotype: A single base is all that separates this from a far larger clone, so a read error is likely. This chain links TRBV12-3 or TRBV12-4 with TRBJ2-5, with unresolved D. V lost 4 bases to trimming and J lost 4 bases, with 7 bases between them. The CDR3 runs 12 residues. The CDR3 DNA reads as TGTGCCAGCAGTTGGAACGGAGAGACCCAGTACTTC. Translating gives CASSWNGETQYF.

Only one count was recorded for this clonotype. The chain joins TRBV29-1 to TRBJ2-1; no reliable D call. CDR3 length: 11 amino acids. The germline CDR1 and CDR2 sequences are SQVTM and ANQGSEA. Trimming shortened V by 3 bases and J by 3 bases, and 3 bases separated the two germline ends. The CDR3 loop is CSVDDYNEQFF. As DNA, the CDR3 is TGCAGCGTTGATGACTACAATGAGCAGTTCTTC.

The chain recombines TRBV7-8 with TRBJ1-5, with 10 bases matching TRBD1. From germline, CDR1 is SGHVS and CDR2 FQNEAQ. The junction had 4 bases not matched to a gene; V was cut back by 5 bases and J by 6 bases. This CDR3 contains 14 residues. In DNA form, the CDR3 reads TGTGCCAGCAGCCAGACAGGGGGCAGTCAGCCCCAGCATTTT. This sequence encodes CASSQTGGSQPQHF.

Points on this clonotype: Its ends do not fully match the called genes, so a read error is possible. The V and J genes are TRBV6-5 and TRBJ1-2; 7 positions agree with TRBD1. The CDR3 is 16 residues long. The germline CDR1 and CDR2 sequences are MNHEY and SVGAGI. CDR3 amino acids: CASSYETGLLNYGYIF. The CDR3 DNA reads as TGTGCCAGCAGTTACGAGACAGGGCTCTTAAACTATGGCTACATCTTC.

The chain recombines TRBV7-9 with TRBJ1-2; D is unclear. This CDR3 contains 16 residues. Trimming took 1 base from V and 2 from J, leaving 14 bases between them. Per the germline V gene, CDR1 is SEHNR and CDR2 is FQNEAQ (reference sequence). CDR3 in DNA: TGTGCCAGCAGCTTAGGGGTCCCCCAACGGAACTATGGCTACACCTTC. As protein: CASSLGVPQRNYGYTF.

As to this clonotype: A much larger clone differs from this one at a single base, so this may be a read error. Because it lacks the conserved phenylalanine or tryptophan at the end, this CDR3 is likely a read error. The chain's CDR3 is CASTGFATEAFL. CDR3 sequence (DNA): TGTGCCTCGACAGGGTTTGCCACTGAAGCTTTCCTT. V usage is TRBV19 and J usage is TRBJ1-1; 7 nucleotides line up with TRBD1. The length of the CDR3 is 12 residues. The V gene end was trimmed by 11 bases and the J gene end by 4 bases; junction bases not matched to a gene: 7. CDR1 is LNHDA and CDR2 is SQIVND in the germline V gene (reference sequence).

The chain couples TRBV29-1 to TRBJ2-3; 8 bases agree with TRBD1. The trim removed 4 bases at V and 4 bases at J, leaving 4 bases unmatched. Germline lookup yields CDR1 SQVTM and CDR2 ANQGSEA. The CDR3 consists of 13 residues. CDR3 in DNA: TGCAGCGTTGGACAGGGGTGGGCAGATACGCAGTATTTT. Translating gives CSVGQGWADTQYF.

This clonotype was seen only a few times. The J gene is TRBJ1-5, the V gene TRBV6-5, with D perhaps matching TRBD1 (5 bases). From germline, CDR1 is MNHEY and CDR2 SVGAGI. The ends were cut back, 6 bases at V and 7 bases at J, with 16 bases in the middle. The CDR3 totals 14 residues. This CDR3 is CASSPRDGSQPQHF. The CDR3, as DNA: TGTGCCAGCAGCCCTCGGGACGGCAGCCAGCCCCAGCATTTT.

This chain connects TRBV5-1 to TRBJ1-1; the match to TRBD1 covers 9 bases. Germline-derived CDR1 and CDR2 are SGHRS and YFSETQ. The trim removed 3 bases at V and 6 bases at J, leaving 12 bases unmatched. CDR3 length: 16 residues. CDR3 protein: CASSSFGTGNFAEAFF. DNA of the CDR3: TGCGCCAGCAGCTCTTTCGGGACAGGGAATTTCGCTGAAGCTTTCTTT.

This clonotype was seen ten or more times. This chain links TRBV6-5 with TRBJ1-2; tentatively, D is TRBD1 (5 bases). Germline V gene sequence: CDR1 MNHEY, CDR2 SVGAGI. The CDR3 runs 13 residues. Deletions cut 5 bases from V and 3 bases from J, with 10 bases between. In DNA form, the CDR3 reads TGTGCCAGCAGTAAAAGGGACTACTATGGCTACACCTTC. Translating gives CASSKRDYYGYTF.

A remark on this clonotype: This may be a read error: a much more frequent sequence differs by one nucleotide. Since the CDR3 does not end with the conserved phenylalanine or tryptophan, this likely comes from a read error. The chain combines TRBV7-6 with TRBJ2-7, with D possibly being TRBD1 (6 bases). The CDR3 runs 15 residues. Germline V lookup: CDR1 SGHVS, CDR2 FNYEAQ. With 1 base removed from V and 7 bases from J, the gap between germline ends came to 17 bases. CDR3 residues: CASSLDAGAPGEQYS. The CDR3 DNA is TGTGCCAGCAGCTTAGATGCAGGGGCGCCGGGGGAGCAGTACTCC.

This clonotype was recorded only once. The chain links TRBV15 to TRBJ2-5, with D perhaps TRBD1 (8 bases). V was shortened by 3 bases and J by 4 bases, with 15 bases between the two germline ends. From germline, CDR1 is LNHNV and CDR2 YYDKDF (reference sequence). This CDR3 is built from 15 residues. The CDR3 loop reads CATSSRTGRGETQYF. The CDR3 DNA reads TGTGCCACCAGCAGTCGGACAGGGAGGGGAGAGACCCAGTACTTC.

This clonotype was seen a single time. Relative to the germline gene, one junction end is altered; a read error may explain this. This rearrangement joins TRBV15 to TRBJ2-3, with a weak D call TRBD2 (6 bases). The CDR3 extends over 13 amino acids. Germline V gene sequence: CDR1 LNHNV, CDR2 YYDKDF (reference sequence). The CDR3 loop is CATSRATGDTRYF. CDR3 bases: TGTGCCACCAGCAGAGCAACGGGAGATACGCGGTATTTT. The variable domain in full, with the rest retrieved from reference TRBV15 and TRBJ2-3, is DAMVIQNPRYQVTQFGKPVTLSCSQTLNHNVMYWYQQKSSQAPKLLFHYYDKDFNNEADTPDNFQSRRPNTSFCFLDIRSPGLGDTAMYLCATSRATGDTRYFGPGTRLTVL.